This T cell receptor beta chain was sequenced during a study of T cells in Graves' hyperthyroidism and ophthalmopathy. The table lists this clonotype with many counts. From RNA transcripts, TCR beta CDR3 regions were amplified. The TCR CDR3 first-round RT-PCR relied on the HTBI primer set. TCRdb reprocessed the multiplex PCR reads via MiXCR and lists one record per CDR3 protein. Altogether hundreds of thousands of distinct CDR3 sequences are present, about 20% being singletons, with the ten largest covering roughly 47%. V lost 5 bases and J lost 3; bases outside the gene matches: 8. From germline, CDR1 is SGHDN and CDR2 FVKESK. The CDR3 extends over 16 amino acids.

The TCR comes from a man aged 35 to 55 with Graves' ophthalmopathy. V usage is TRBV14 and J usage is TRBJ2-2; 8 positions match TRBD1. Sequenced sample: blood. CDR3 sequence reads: CASSALQGAHTGELFF. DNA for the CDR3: TGTGCCAGCAGCGCTTTGCAGGGGGCGCACACCGGGGAGCTGTTTTTT.